This T cell receptor (beta chain) was recovered during a study of graft-versus-host responses after intestinal transplantation. Study-wide context: Isolated intestinal, liver-intestinal, or multivisceral transplants had been given to the recipients. Anti-thymocyte globulin was used for induction in all recipients, who then took tacrolimus and steroids for approximately three years.

Study conclusions and caveats: The study associated peak circulating GvH clone levels with early post-transplant HvG declines. Recipient marrow contained GvH clones, some of which appeared first in ileum or blood.

Libraries were prepared by immunoSEQ multiplex PCR; TCRdb keeps only in-frame clonotypes and omits some of them. The sample consists of under 25,000 clones, around nine tenths of them appearing once. On this clone: Its antigen is as yet unknown.

The length of the CDR3 is 15 residues. V was pared by 10 bases and J by 2 bases, with 15 bases between. Germline CDR1 and CDR2: MNHNS and SASEGT. Sequenced material: PBMCs, taken 230 to 240 days after intestinal transplant. The V and J genes are TRBV6-1 and TRBJ1-6; maybe TRBD1 (6 bases). The receptor was isolated from a human patient who received an intestinal transplant, so some T cells may come from the graft donor. The DNA for the CDR3 is TGTGCCACCTTACAGGGATGGGCCTATAATTCACCCCTCCACTTT. It encodes CATLQGWAYNSPLHF.